This T cell receptor beta chain was sequenced during a study of patients and donors after allogeneic stem cell transplantation (TCRdb year 2020). About this clonotype: The specificity of this receptor is unknown. The input lacks base qualities; no much larger clone sits a single base away.

Trimming removed 4 bases from V and 3 bases from J, leaving 12 bases between the germline ends. The germline V gene sets CDR1 to SQVTM and CDR2 to ANQGSEA. The CDR3 goes from the cysteine to the phenylalanine over 13 residues. CDR3 DNA is the only sequence kept; it has 39 bases, read in frame from the first base. Libraries were prepared through RT-PCR. Sequencing relied on a NextSeq 550. Using fastp trimming at Q25 and MiXCR clonotype assembly, TCRdb reanalyzed the public sequencing data and kept in-frame beta chains. Under each unique CDR3 protein, matching rows form one entry showing the most common genes and DNA. This sample comprises some 150,000 distinct CDR3 sequences, 30% to 45% of them detected only once. 50% to 65% of the sample goes to the ten largest clones.

The sequencing sample was made of blood, either unsorted or a sorted T cell fraction (not recorded which). The V and J genes are TRBV29-1 and TRBJ1-1, with the D segment identity uncertain. This clonotype was sampled from a human donor who was either an allogeneic HSCT recipient or a stem cell or donor lymphocyte infusion donor (not recorded which). It is not recorded whose cells these are; they may come from a transplant donor. The nucleotide sequence reads TGCAGCGTTGGAAGGGTTGGGGACACTGAAGCTTTCTTT. Protein translation: CSVGRVGDTEAFF.